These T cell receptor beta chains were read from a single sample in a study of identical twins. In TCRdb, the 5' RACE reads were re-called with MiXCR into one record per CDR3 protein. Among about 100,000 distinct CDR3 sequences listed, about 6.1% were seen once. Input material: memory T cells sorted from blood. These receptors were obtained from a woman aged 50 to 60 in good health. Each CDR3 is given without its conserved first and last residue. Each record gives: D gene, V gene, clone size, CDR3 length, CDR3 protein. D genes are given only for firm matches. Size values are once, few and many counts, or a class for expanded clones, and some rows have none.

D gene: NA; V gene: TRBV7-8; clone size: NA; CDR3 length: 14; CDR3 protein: ASSLIRPGAQETQY
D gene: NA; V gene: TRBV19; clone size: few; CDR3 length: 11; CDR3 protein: ASTPLATTEAF
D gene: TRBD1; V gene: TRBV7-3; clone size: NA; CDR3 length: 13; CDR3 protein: ASSINPDRGNEQF
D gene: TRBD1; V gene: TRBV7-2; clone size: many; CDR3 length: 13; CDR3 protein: ASSLVGRGLGGYT
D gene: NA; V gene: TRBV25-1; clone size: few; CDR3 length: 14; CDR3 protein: ASSELGGPGDTEAF
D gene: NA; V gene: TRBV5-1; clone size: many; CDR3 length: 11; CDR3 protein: ASSVQVGETQY
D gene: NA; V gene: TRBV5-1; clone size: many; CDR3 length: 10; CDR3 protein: ASRQGLREQY
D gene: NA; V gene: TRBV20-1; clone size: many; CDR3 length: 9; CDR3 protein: SPQNTGKQF
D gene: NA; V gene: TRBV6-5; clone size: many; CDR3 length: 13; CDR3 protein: ASSASDLAKNIQY
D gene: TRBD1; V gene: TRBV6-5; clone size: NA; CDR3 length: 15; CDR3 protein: ASSYTRPGTANYGYT
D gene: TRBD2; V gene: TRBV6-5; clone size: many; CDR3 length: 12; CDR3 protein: ASSKRTSRETQY
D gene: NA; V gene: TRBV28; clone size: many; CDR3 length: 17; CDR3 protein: ASSNRGQKPLSGANVLT
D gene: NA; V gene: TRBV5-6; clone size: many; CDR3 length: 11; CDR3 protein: ASIRVGFDEQY
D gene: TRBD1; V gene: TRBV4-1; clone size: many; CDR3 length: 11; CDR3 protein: ASRGTGNNEQF
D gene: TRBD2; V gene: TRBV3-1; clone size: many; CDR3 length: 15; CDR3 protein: ASSQFSSGSYQETQY
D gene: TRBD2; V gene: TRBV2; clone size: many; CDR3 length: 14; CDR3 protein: ASSHELAGGPYEQY
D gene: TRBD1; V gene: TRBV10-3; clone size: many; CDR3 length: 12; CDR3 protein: AISLRDRRSPLH
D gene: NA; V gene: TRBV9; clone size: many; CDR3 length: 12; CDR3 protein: ASSTGPSSYEQY
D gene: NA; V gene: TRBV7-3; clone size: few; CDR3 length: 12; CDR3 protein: ASRPQGTDTEAF
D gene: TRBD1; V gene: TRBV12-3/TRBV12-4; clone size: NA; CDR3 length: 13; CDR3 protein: ASTRDSGSGNTIY
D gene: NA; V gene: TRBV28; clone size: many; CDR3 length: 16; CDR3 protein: ASSPYRGTRSYNSPLH
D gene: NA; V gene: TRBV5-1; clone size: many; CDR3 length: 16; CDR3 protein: ASSLAGRGHKSSYEQY
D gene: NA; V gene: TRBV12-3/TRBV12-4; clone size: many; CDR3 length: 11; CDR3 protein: ASTEVVGGEQF
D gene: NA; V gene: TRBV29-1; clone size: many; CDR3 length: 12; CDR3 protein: SVEDPGNQETQY
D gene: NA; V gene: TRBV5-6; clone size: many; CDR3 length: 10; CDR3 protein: ASRQTTNEQF
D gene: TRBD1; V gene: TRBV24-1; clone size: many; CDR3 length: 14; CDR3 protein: ATRDSSRWNTGELF
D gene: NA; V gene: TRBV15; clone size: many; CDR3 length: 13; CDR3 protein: ATSRRGTPGNTIY
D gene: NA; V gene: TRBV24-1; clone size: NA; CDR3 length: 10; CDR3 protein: ATSEAGVGQY
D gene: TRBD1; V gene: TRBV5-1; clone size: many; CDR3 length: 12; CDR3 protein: ASSSGTENTEAF
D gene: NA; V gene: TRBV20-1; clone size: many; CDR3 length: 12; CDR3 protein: SARRQGNTGELF
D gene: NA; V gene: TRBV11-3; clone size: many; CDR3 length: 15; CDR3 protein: ASSPRFAGALTSEQF
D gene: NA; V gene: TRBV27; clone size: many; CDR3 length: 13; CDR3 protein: ASSPTGSRQETQY
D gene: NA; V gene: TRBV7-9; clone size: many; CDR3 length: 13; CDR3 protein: ASRSRGSSYNEQF
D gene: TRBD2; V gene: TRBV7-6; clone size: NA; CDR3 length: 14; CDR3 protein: ASSSETSGIADTQY
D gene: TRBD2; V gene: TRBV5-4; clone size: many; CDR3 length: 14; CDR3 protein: ASSGLRLAGSYEQY
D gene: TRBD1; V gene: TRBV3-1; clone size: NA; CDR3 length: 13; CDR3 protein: ASSQGGTGTTEAF
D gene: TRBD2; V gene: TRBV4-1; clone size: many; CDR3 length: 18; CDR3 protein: ASSPRRSPLAGGGSDTQY
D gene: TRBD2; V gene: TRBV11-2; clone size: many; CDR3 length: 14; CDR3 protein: ASSISREGQYNEQF
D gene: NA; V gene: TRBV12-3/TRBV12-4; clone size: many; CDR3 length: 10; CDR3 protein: ASSFSILEQY
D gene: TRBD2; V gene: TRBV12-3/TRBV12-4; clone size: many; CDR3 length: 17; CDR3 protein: ASSSALLAGGFSYNEQF
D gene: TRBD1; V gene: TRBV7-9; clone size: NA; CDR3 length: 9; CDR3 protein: ASSQGQEQF
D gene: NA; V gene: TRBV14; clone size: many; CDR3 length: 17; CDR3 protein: ASSQGDRKEGHSNQPQH
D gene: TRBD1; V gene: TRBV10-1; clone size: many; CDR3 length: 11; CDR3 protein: ASKGQGAEEQY
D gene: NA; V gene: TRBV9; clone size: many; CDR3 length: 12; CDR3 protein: ASAKGGGSQPQH
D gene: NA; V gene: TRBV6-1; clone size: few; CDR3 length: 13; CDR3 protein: ASSDPGGAGNTIY
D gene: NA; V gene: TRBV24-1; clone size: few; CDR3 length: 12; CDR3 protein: ATSDSGRTGELF
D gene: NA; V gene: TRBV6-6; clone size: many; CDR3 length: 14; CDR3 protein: ASSYPSRTDTGELF
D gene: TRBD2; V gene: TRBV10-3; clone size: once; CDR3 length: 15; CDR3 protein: AIRTSGSLSSYNEQF
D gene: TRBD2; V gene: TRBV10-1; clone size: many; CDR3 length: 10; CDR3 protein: ATGLAGDEQF
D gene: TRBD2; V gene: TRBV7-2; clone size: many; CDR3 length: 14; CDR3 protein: ASSTRTSGITDTQY